Listed here are 10 T cell receptor beta chains from one sample, sequenced in a study of blood T cell repertoires in COVID-19. TCRdb's copy holds only in-frame clones and misses some; the assay was immunoSEQ multiplex PCR. This sample has 200,000 to 250,000 clones, with just under 90% found just once. Source material: peripheral blood. These receptors all stem from a man aged 30 to 45 with COVID-19, enrolled during active disease.

The chain uses TRBV5-1 and TRBJ1-2, with D tentatively TRBD1 (6 bases). Per the germline V gene, CDR1 is SGHRS and CDR2 is YFSETQ. The V and J ends lost 4 bases and 4 bases respectively, with 26 bases between them. This CDR3 has 18 amino acids. The CDR3 sequence: CASSDVRGGGVPPYGYTF. The CDR3 nucleotides are TGCGCCAGCAGCGACGTTAGGGGAGGGGGGGTCCCGCCCTATGGCTACACCTTC.

The V call is TRBV5-6, the J call TRBJ1-5; D is uncertain. The CDR3 runs 13 residues. V dropped 1 base and J dropped 6 bases, with 8 bases sitting between them. From germline, CDR1 is SGHDT and CDR2 YYEEEE. CDR3 sequence: CASSLNGVQPQHF. CDR3 coding DNA: TGTGCCAGCAGCTTGAACGGGGTTCAGCCCCAGCATTTT.

This clone was recorded only once. J is TRBJ1-1 and V is TRBV3-1 (or the pseudogene TRBV3-2), with D possibly matching TRBD1 (6 bases). V shed 1 base and J shed 3 bases, with 12 bases lying between them. The CDR3 loop spans 15 amino acids. Per germline, CDR1 LGHDT and CDR2 YNNKEL (reference sequence). The CDR3 DNA reads as TGTGCCAGCAGCCAAGGCCCCTACAGGGACACTGAAGCTTTCTTT. Encoded protein: CASSQGPYRDTEAFF.

The gene calls are TRBV2 and TRBJ2-1; D not resolved. V lost 7 bases, J lost 6 bases, and 16 bases lay in between. Germline V gives CDR1 SNHLY, CDR2 FYNNEI. The CDR3 contains 14 residues. In nucleotides, the CDR3 is TGTGCCAGCAAGGAGACCTACCCCTCCAATGAGCAGTTCTTC. Protein sequence: CASKETYPSNEQFF.

This rearrangement joins TRBV20-1 to TRBJ2-1, with D possibly being TRBD2 (6 bases). The germline V gene encodes CDR1 DFQATT and CDR2 SNEGSKA (reference sequence). There are 10 residues in the CDR3. Trimming left V 3 bases short and J 14 bases short, with 11 bases between. CDR3 amino acids: CSARGDSEFF. CDR3 nucleotide sequence: TGCAGTGCTAGGGGGGACTCAGAGTTCTTC.

The chain joins TRBV5-8 to TRBJ1-1; D perhaps matches TRBD1 (5 bases). This CDR3 is built from 13 residues. Germline assignment: CDR1 SGHTS and CDR2 YDEGEE. V was shortened by 4 bases and J by 3 bases, with 10 bases between the two germline ends. The DNA of the CDR3 is TGTGCCAGCAGCAATGGGGGGTACACTGAAGCTTTCTTT. Translation gives CASSNGGYTEAFF.

The chain uses TRBV3-1 (or the pseudogene TRBV3-2) and TRBJ1-2; D unclear. The germline V and J ends were trimmed by 7 bases and 1 base, with 10 bases remaining between them. CDR1 LGHDT and CDR2 YNNKEL come from the germline V gene (reference sequence). The CDR3 sequence is 13 residues long. In DNA, the CDR3 is TGTGCCAGCACCCGAGGCTTTAACTATGGCTACACCTTC. It specifies CASTRGFNYGYTF.

The J gene is TRBJ2-5, the V gene TRBV5-1, with 9 bases identical to TRBD2. The CDR3 is 14 residues long. Trimming cost V 4 bases and J 1 base; bases outside gene matches: 2. Germline CDR1 and CDR2: SGHRS and YFSETQ. Here the CDR3 reads CASSVTSGQETQYF. The DNA of the CDR3 is TGCGCCAGCAGCGTGACTAGCGGCCAAGAGACCCAGTACTTC.

The rearrangement links TRBV19 to TRBJ1-1; D is perhaps TRBD1 (5 bases). Trimming left V 1 base short and J 0 bases short, with 18 bases between. CDR1 and CDR2 (germline): LNHDA, SQIVND (reference sequence). The CDR3 runs to 18 residues. CDR3 nucleotides: TGTGCCAGTAGTATAGTTGGGGGAGGTAAGGGAATGAACACTGAAGCTTTCTTT. This gives the protein CASSIVGGGKGMNTEAFF.

The V and J genes are TRBV6-5 and TRBJ1-4, with a possible D match to TRBD1 (6 bases). Per germline, CDR1 MNHEY and CDR2 SVGAGI. Trimming removed 6 bases from V and 4 bases from J, with 12 bases in between. CDR3 length: 14 residues. CDR3 loop: CASSGTIDNEKLFF. In DNA, the CDR3 is TGTGCCAGCAGCGGGACAATTGATAATGAAAAACTGTTTTTT.